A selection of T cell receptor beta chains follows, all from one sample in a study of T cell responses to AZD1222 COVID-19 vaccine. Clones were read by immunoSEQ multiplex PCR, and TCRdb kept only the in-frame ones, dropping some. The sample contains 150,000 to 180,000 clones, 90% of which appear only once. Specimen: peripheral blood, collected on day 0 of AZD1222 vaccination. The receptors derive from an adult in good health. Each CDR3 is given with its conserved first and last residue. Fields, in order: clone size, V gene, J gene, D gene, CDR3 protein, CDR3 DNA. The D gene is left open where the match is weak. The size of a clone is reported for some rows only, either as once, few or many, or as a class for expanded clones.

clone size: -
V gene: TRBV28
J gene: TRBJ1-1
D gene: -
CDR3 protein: CASSIRGGRSTEAFF
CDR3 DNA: TGTGCCAGCAGCATTCGTGGGGGCCGATCCACTGAAGCTTTCTTT

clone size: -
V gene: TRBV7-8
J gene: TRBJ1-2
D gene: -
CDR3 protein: CASSLVVGQARYGYTF
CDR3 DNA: TGTGCCAGCAGCTTAGTGGTAGGGCAGGCTCGCTATGGCTACACCTTC

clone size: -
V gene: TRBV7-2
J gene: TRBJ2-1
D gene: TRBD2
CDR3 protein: CASSLARGAYNEQFF
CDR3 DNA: TGTGCCAGCAGCTTAGCGCGGGGGGCCTACAATGAGCAGTTCTTC

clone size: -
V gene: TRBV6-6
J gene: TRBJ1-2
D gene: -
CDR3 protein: CASSQTGPEVGYTF
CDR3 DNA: TGTGCCAGCAGTCAGACCGGACCGGAGGTTGGCTACACCTTC

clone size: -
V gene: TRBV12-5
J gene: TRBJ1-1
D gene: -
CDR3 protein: CASGLEPETEAFF
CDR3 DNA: TGTGCTAGTGGTTTGGAACCGGAGACTGAAGCTTTCTTT

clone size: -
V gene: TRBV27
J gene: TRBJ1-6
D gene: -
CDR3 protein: CASRKPQVYNSPLHF
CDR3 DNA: TGTGCCAGCCGCAAGCCCCAGGTGTATAATTCACCCCTCCACTTT

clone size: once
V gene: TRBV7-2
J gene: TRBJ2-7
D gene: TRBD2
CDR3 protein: CASSPPSGREGKQYF
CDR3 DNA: TGTGCCAGCAGCCCCCCCAGCGGGAGGGAAGGCAAGCAGTACTTC

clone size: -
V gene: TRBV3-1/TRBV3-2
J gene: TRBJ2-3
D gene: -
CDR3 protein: CASSELDCTDTQYF
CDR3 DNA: TGTGCCAGCAGCGAGTTAGACTGCACAGATACGCAGTATTTT

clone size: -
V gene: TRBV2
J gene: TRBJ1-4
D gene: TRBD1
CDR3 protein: CASSDRAFGEKLFF
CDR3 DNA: TGTGCCAGCTCGGACAGGGCTTTCGGTGAAAAACTGTTTTTT

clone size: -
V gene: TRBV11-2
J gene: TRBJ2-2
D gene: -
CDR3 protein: CASSLGGVGELFF
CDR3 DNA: TGTGCCAGCAGCTTAGGCGGGGTTGGGGAGCTGTTTTTT

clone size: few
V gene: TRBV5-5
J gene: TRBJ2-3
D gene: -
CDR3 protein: CASSLDWDTQYF
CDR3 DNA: TGTGCCAGCAGCTTGGACTGGGATACGCAGTATTTT

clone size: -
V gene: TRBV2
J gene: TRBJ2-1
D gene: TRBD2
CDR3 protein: CASSEGRGGEQFF
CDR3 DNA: TGTGCCAGCAGTGAGGGTCGGGGGGGTGAGCAGTTCTTC

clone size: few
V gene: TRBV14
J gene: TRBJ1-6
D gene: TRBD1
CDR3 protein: CASSGDSLSPLHF
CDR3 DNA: TGTGCCAGCAGCGGGGACAGTCTTTCACCCCTCCACTTT

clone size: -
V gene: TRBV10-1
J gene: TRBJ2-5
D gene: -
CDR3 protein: CASSEWTAGQETQYF
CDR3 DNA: TGCGCCAGCAGTGAGTGGACAGCGGGGCAGGAGACCCAGTACTTC

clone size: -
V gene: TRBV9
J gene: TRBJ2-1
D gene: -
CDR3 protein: CASSVGYNEQFF
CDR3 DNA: TGTGCCAGCAGCGTTGGGTACAATGAGCAGTTCTTC

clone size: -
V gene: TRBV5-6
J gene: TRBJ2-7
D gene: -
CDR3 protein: CASSLVIVAPTEQYF
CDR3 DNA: TGTGCCAGCAGCTTGGTTATCGTTGCTCCGACCGAGCAGTACTTC

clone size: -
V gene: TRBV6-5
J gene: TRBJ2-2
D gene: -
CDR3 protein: CASSHLSGNTGELFF
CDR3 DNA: TGTGCCAGCAGCCACCTTAGCGGGAACACCGGGGAGCTGTTTTTT

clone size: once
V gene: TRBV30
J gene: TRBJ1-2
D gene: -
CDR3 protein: CAWSVDFRRGGYTF
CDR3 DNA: TGTGCCTGGAGTGTAGACTTCCGTCGGGGAGGCTACACCTTC

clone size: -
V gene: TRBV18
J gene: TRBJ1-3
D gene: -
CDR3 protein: CASSPTGTGNTIYF
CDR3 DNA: TGTGCCAGCTCGCCGACCGGGACTGGAAACACCATATATTTT

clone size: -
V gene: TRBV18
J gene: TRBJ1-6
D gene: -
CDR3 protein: CASSPVRLNSPLHF
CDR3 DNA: TGTGCCAGCTCACCGGTCAGGTTGAATTCACCCCTCCACTTT